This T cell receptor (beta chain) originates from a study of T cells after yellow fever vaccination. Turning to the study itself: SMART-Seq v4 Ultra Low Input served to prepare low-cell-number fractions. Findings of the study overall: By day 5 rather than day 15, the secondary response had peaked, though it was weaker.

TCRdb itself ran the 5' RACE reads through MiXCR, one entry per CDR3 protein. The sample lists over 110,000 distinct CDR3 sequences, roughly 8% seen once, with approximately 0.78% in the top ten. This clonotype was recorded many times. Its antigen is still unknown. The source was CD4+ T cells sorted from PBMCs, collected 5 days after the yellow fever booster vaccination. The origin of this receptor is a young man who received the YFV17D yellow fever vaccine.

The CDR3: CSVKGADSGSTDTQYF. Written as DNA, the CDR3 is TGCAGCGTGAAGGGAGCCGATAGCGGTAGCACAGATACGCAGTATTTT. The chain has TRBV29-1 and TRBJ2-3; D is perhaps TRBD2 (6 bases). This CDR3 has 16 residues. V lost 6 bases and J 0 bases, leaving 19 bases between the germline ends. Germline CDR1 and CDR2: SQVTM and ANQGSEA.